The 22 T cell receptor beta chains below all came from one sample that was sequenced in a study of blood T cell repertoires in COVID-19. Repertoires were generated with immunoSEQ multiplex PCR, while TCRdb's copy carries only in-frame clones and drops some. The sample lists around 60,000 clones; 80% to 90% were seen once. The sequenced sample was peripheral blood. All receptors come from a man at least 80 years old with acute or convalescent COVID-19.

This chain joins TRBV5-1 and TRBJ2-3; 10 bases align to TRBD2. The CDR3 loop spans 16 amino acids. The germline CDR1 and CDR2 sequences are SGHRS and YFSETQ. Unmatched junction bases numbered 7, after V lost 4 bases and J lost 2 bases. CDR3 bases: TGCGCCAGCAGCAGATTAGCGGGGGGATCCACAGATACGCAGTATTTT. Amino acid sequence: CASSRLAGGSTDTQYF. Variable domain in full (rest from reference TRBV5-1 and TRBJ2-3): KAGVTQTPRYLIKTRGQQVTLSCSPISGHRSVSWYQQTPGQGLQFLFEYFSETQRNKGNFPGRFSGRQFSNSRSEMNVSTLELGDSALYLCASSRLAGGSTDTQYFGPGTRLTVL.

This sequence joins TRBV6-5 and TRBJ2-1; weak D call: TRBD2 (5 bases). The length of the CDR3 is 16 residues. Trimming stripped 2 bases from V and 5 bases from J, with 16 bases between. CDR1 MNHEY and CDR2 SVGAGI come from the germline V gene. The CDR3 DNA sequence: TGTGCCAGCAGTTACGATGGACTTGCGAGAAACAATGAGCAGTTCTTC. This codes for CASSYDGLARNNEQFF.

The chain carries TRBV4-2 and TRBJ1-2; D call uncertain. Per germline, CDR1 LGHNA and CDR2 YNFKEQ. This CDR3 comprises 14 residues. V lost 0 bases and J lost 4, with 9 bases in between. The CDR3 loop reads CASSQDQQAYGYTF. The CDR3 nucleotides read TGTGCCAGCAGCCAAGATCAGCAGGCCTATGGCTACACCTTC.

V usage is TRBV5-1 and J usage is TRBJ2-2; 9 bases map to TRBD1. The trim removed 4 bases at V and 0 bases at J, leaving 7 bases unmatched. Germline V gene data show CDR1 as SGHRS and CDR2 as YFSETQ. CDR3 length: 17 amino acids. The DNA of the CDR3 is TGCGCCAGCAGCAGAGGACAGGGGACTTCGAACACCGGGGAGCTGTTTTTT. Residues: CASSRGQGTSNTGELFF.

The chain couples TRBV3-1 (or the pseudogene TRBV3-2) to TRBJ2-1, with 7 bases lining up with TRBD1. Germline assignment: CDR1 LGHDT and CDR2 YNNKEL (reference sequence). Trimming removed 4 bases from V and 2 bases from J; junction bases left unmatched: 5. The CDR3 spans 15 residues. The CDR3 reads CASSLQGSAYNEQFF. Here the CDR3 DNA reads TGTGCCAGCAGCCTACAGGGGAGCGCCTACAATGAGCAGTTCTTC.

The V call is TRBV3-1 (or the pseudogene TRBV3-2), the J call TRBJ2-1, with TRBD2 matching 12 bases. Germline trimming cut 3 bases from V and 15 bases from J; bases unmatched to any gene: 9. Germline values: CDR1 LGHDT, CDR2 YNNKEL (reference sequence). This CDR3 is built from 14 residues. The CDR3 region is CASSHGSSGGARFF. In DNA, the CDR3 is TGTGCCAGCAGCCACGGTTCTAGCGGGGGGGCGCGGTTCTTC.

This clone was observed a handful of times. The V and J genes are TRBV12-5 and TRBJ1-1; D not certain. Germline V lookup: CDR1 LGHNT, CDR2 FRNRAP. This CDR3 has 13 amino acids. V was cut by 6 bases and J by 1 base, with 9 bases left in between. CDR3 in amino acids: CASGRVSNTEAFF. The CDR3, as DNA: TGTGCTAGTGGGAGGGTGTCGAACACTGAAGCTTTCTTT. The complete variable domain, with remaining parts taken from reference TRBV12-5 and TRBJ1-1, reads DARVTQTPRHKVTEMGQEVTMRCQPILGHNTVFWYRQTMMQGLELLAYFRNRAPLDDSGMPKDRFSAEMPDATLATLKIQPSEPRDSAVYFCASGRVSNTEAFFGQGTRLTVV.

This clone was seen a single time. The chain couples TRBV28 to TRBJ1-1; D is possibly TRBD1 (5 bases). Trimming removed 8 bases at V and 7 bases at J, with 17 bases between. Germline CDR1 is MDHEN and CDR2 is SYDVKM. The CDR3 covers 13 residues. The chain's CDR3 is CASVKGQLREAFF. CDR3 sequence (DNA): TGTGCCAGCGTCAAGGGGCAACTCCGTGAAGCTTTCTTT.

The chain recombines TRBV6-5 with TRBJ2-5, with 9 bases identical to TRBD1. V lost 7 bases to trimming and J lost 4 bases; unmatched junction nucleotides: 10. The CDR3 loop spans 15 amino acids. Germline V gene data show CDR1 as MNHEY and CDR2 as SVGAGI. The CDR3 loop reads CASNAGQGGGETQYF. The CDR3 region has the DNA TGTGCCAGCAACGCGGGACAGGGAGGCGGAGAGACCCAGTACTTC.

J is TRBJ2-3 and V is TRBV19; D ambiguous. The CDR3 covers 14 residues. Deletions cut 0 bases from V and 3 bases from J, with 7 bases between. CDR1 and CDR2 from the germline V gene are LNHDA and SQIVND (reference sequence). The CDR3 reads CASSIESRTDTQYF. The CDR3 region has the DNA TGTGCCAGTAGTATAGAGTCCAGAACAGATACGCAGTATTTT.

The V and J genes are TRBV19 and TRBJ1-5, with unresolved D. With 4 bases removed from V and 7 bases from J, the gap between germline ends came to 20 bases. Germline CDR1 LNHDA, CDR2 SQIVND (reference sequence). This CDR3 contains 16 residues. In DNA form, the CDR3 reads TGTGCCAGTAGTACTAGAGAGGGTTCGCTTTTCCAGCCCCAGCATTTT. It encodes CASSTREGSLFQPQHF.

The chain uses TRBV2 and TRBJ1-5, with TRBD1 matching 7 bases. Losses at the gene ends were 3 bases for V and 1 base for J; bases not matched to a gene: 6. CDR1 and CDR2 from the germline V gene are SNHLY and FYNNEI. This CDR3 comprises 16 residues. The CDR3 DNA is TGTGCCAGCAGTGACTACCTACAGGGGAGCAATCAGCCCCAGCATTTT. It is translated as CASSDYLQGSNQPQHF.

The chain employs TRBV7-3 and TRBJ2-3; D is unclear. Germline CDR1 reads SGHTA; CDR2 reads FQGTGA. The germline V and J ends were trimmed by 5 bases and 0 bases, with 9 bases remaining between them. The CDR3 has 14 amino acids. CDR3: CASSPGQSTDTQYF. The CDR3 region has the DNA TGTGCCAGCAGCCCAGGCCAAAGCACAGATACGCAGTATTTT.

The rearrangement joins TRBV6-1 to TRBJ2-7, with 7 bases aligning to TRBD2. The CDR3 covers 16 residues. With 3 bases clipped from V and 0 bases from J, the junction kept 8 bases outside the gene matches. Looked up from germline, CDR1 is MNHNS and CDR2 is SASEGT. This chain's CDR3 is CASSDSGGGSSYEQYF. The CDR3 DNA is TGTGCCAGCAGTGATTCTGGCGGGGGTAGCTCCTACGAGCAGTACTTC.

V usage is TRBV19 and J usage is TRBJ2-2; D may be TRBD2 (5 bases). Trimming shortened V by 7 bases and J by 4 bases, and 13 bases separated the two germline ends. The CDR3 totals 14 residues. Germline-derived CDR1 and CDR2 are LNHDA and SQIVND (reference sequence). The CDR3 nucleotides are TGTGCCAGTATGCAGAACCGGGGCACCGGGGAGCTGTTTTTT. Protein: CASMQNRGTGELFF.

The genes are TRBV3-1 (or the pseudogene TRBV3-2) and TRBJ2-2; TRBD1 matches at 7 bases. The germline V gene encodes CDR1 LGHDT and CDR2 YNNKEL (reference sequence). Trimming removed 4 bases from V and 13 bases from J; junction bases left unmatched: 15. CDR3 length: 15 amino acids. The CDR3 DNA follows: TGTGCCAGCAGCCCCAACCTCGGGACAGCAGGAAGGCTGTTTTTT. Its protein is CASSPNLGTAGRLFF.

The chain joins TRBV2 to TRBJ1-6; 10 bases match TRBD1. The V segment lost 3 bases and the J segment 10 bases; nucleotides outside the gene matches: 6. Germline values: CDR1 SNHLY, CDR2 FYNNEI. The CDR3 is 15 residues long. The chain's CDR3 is CASSERGTGVSPLHF. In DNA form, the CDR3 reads TGTGCCAGCAGTGAGAGGGGGACAGGGGTATCACCCCTCCACTTT.

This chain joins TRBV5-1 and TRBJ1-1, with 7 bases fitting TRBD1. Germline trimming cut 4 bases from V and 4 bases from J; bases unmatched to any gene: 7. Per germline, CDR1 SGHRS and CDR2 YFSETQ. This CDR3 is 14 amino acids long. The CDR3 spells CASSEGQIRTEAFF. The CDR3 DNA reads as TGCGCCAGCAGCGAGGGACAGATACGCACTGAAGCTTTCTTT. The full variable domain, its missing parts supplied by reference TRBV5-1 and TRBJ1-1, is KAGVTQTPRYLIKTRGQQVTLSCSPISGHRSVSWYQQTPGQGLQFLFEYFSETQRNKGNFPGRFSGRQFSNSRSEMNVSTLELGDSALYLCASSEGQIRTEAFFGQGTRLTVV.

The CDR3 reads CASSLAWGETNTEAFF. CDR3 DNA: TGTGCCAGCAGCTTGGCCTGGGGGGAAACGAACACTGAAGCTTTCTTT. The chain is built from TRBV5-5 and TRBJ1-1; the D gene is possibly TRBD1 (5 bases). Looked up from germline, CDR1 is SGHKS and CDR2 is YYEKEE (reference sequence). There are 16 residues in the CDR3. Trimming stripped 0 bases from V and 1 base from J, with 13 bases between.

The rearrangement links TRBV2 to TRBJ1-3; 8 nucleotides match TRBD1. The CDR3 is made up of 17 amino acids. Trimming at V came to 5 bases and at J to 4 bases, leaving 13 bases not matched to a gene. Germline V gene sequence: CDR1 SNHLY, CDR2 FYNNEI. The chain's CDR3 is CASSRQGYPGQGNTIYF. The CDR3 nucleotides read TGTGCCAGCAGTAGACAGGGGTATCCGGGGCAGGGAAACACCATATATTTT.

CDR3 DNA sequence: TGCGCCAGCAGCTTATCAGAAGAGACCCAGTACTTC. This translates into CASSLSEETQYF. The chain links TRBV5-1 to TRBJ2-5; no reliable D call. V was shortened by 2 bases and J by 3 bases, with 5 bases between the two germline ends. There are 12 residues in the CDR3. The V gene's germline CDR1 is SGHRS and CDR2 YFSETQ.

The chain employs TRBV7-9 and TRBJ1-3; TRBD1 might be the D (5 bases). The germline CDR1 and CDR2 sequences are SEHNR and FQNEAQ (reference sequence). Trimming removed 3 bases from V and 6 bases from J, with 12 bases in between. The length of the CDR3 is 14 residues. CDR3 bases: TGTGCCAGCAGCTTCAAGGGGCCCCAAAACACCATATATTTT. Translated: CASSFKGPQNTIYF.